Listed below are T cell receptor beta chains from one sample, sequenced in a study of breast tumors, draining lymph nodes, adjacent tissues. TCRdb re-called the multiplex PCR reads with MiXCR, one entry per CDR3 protein. The sample carries 140,000 or so distinct CDR3 sequences, approximately 30% recorded once. The sequenced sample was axillary lymph node tissue. The origin of the receptors is a female donor with breast cancer. Some clones in this sample may be carry-over from other donors' samples. Both conserved end residues are part of each CDR3. Fields, in order: J gene, clone size, V gene, D gene, CDR3 protein, CDR3 DNA. A D gene is named only where the DNA matches it firmly. The listing skips clone size in some rows; elsewhere it reads once, few, many or a size class.

J: TRBJ2-7; size: NA; V: TRBV5-4; D: NA; CDR3: CASSLRGLGEQYF; DNA: TGTGCCAGCAGCTTGCGGGGTCTGGGGGAGCAGTACTTC
J: TRBJ1-5; size: many; V: TRBV6-5; D: NA; CDR3: CASSYSSVSNQPQHF; DNA: TGTGCCAGCAGTTACTCTTCTGTTAGCAATCAGCCCCAGCATTTT
J: TRBJ1-1; size: NA; V: TRBV7-9; D: TRBD1; CDR3: CASSSDIGTADTEAFF; DNA: TGTGCCAGCAGCTCCGACATTGGGACAGCAGACACTGAAGCTTTCTTT
J: TRBJ1-2; size: many; V: TRBV25-1; D: TRBD1; CDR3: CASSEATGTGSKGYTF; DNA: TGTGCCAGCAGTGAGGCTACCGGGACAGGGTCCAAAGGCTACACCTTC
J: TRBJ2-5; size: NA; V: TRBV20-1; D: NA; CDR3: CSASEGDNQETQYF; DNA: TGCAGTGCTAGTGAGGGGGACAACCAAGAGACCCAGTACTTC
J: TRBJ1-5; size: NA; V: TRBV20-1; D: TRBD1; CDR3: CSATRGQGSQPQHF; DNA: TGCAGTGCAACGCGGGGACAGGGAAGTCAGCCCCAGCATTTT
J: TRBJ2-2; size: NA; V: TRBV27; D: NA; CDR3: CASTTGTGELFF; DNA: TGTGCCAGCACTACAGGGACCGGGGAGCTGTTTTTT
J: TRBJ1-3; size: many; V: TRBV5-4; D: TRBD1; CDR3: CASSYDRAGNTIYF; DNA: TGTGCCAGCAGCTACGACAGGGCTGGAAACACCATATATTTT
J: TRBJ1-5; size: many; V: TRBV9; D: TRBD1; CDR3: CASSEGTGNQPQHF; DNA: TGTGCCAGCAGCGAGGGGACAGGCAATCAGCCCCAGCATTTT
J: TRBJ2-4; size: NA; V: TRBV9; D: NA; CDR3: CASSVGVGQNIQSF; DNA: TGTGCCAGCAGCGTAGGAGTAGGCCAAAACATTCAGTCCTTC
J: TRBJ1-2; size: NA; V: TRBV27; D: NA; CDR3: CASSLLGNDYGYTF; DNA: TGTGCCAGCAGTTTACTGGGCAACGACTATGGCTACACCTTC
J: TRBJ1-6; size: many; V: TRBV2; D: NA; CDR3: CASSFRARAIESPLHF; DNA: TGTGCCAGCAGCTTCCGGGCAAGGGCAATAGAATCACCCCTCCACTTT
J: TRBJ1-4; size: many; V: TRBV5-1; D: NA; CDR3: CASSLGQANEKLFF; DNA: TGCGCCAGCAGCTTGGGACAAGCTAATGAAAAACTGTTTTTT
J: TRBJ1-5; size: many; V: TRBV6-6; D: TRBD1; CDR3: CATSPGTGDQPQHF; DNA: TGTGCCACCTCCCCCGGGACAGGGGATCAGCCCCAGCATTTT
J: TRBJ1-5; size: once; V: TRBV7-9; D: NA; CDR3: CASSLSGGRGDAQHF; DNA: TGTGCCAGCAGCTTAAGTGGGGGCAGGGGAGATGCGCAGCATTTT
J: TRBJ1-6; size: many; V: TRBV14; D: TRBD1; CDR3: CASSPFRRTGDSPLHF; DNA: TGTGCCAGCAGCCCCTTTCGACGGACAGGGGATTCACCCCTCCACTTT
J: TRBJ1-2; size: once; V: TRBV24-1; D: TRBD1; CDR3: CATSDLPGGDGYTF; DNA: TGTGCCACCAGTGATTTACCAGGGGGCGATGGCTACACCTTC
J: TRBJ2-1; size: NA; V: TRBV5-1; D: TRBD2; CDR3: CASRTPGLAGSNGRFF; DNA: TGCGCCAGCAGGACCCCGGGACTAGCGGGATCCAATGGGCGGTTCTTC
J: TRBJ1-1; size: NA; V: TRBV20-1; D: NA; CDR3: CSARNNQGPNTEAFF; DNA: TGCAGTGCTAGAAATAACCAGGGCCCGAACACTGAAGCTTTCTTT
J: TRBJ1-2; size: many; V: TRBV6-5; D: NA; CDR3: CASSPGVGYTF; DNA: TGTGCCAGCAGCCCAGGGGTCGGCTACACCTTC
J: TRBJ2-2; size: NA; V: TRBV10-3; D: NA; CDR3: CAISESPYDRYGGRFF; DNA: TGTGCCATCAGTGAGTCCCCCTATGACAGGTACGGAGGAAGGTTTTTT
J: TRBJ2-3; size: many; V: TRBV12-3/TRBV12-4; D: NA; CDR3: CASNQSGQGGTDTQYF; DNA: TGTGCCAGCAACCAAAGCGGGCAGGGTGGCACAGATACGCAGTATTTT
J: TRBJ1-2; size: many; V: TRBV20-1; D: NA; CDR3: CSASTGPYGYTF; DNA: TGCAGTGCTAGTACTGGGCCCTATGGCTACACCTTC
J: TRBJ2-5; size: many; V: TRBV5-8; D: NA; CDR3: CASTRVDTGKRETQYF; DNA: TGTGCCAGTACCAGGGTGGATACGGGTAAAAGAGAGACCCAGTACTTC
J: TRBJ2-7; size: NA; V: TRBV9; D: NA; CDR3: CASSVAGGREQYF; DNA: TGTGCCAGCAGCGTAGCTGGAGGGAGGGAGCAGTACTTC
J: TRBJ1-2; size: many; V: TRBV9; D: NA; CDR3: CASSVDTRVGGYTF; DNA: TGTGCCAGCAGCGTAGACACCAGGGTAGGTGGCTACACCTTC
J: TRBJ1-2; size: many; V: TRBV4-1; D: NA; CDR3: CASSQIPSRDGYTF; DNA: TGCGCCAGCAGCCAAATCCCTTCCAGGGACGGCTACACCTTC
J: TRBJ1-1; size: few; V: TRBV30; D: NA; CDR3: CAWSFGKEAFF; DNA: TGTGCCTGGAGTTTTGGGAAAGAAGCTTTCTTT
J: TRBJ2-7; size: many; V: TRBV6-1; D: TRBD1; CDR3: CASSYRGYEQYF; DNA: TGTGCCAGCAGCTACAGGGGTTACGAGCAGTACTTC
J: TRBJ1-4; size: many; V: TRBV6-5; D: NA; CDR3: CASSRGSDGDPAKLFF; DNA: TGTGCCAGCAGCCGGGGCAGTGATGGTGACCCCGCAAAACTGTTTTTT
J: TRBJ1-5; size: NA; V: TRBV20-1; D: NA; CDR3: CSARLGGQPQHF; DNA: TGCAGTGCTAGACTGGGTGGTCAGCCCCAGCATTTT
J: TRBJ2-1; size: NA; V: TRBV6-6; D: TRBD1; CDR3: CASSPPTGKAEQFF; DNA: TGTGCCAGCAGCCCCCCGACAGGGAAGGCTGAGCAGTTCTTC
J: TRBJ2-5; size: many; V: TRBV7-8; D: TRBD2; CDR3: CASSPRLAGGQETQYF; DNA: TGTGCCAGCAGCCCCAGACTAGCGGGGGGTCAAGAGACCCAGTACTTC
J: TRBJ2-7; size: many; V: TRBV20-1; D: NA; CDR3: CSAQTGYEQYF; DNA: TGCAGTGCCCAAACAGGTTACGAGCAGTACTTC
J: TRBJ2-5; size: NA; V: TRBV7-2; D: NA; CDR3: CASNPHGKETQYF; DNA: TGTGCCAGCAACCCGCACGGGAAGGAGACCCAGTACTTC
J: TRBJ1-3; size: many; V: TRBV7-8; D: NA; CDR3: CASSLSGQGVTIYF; DNA: TGTGCCAGCAGCTTATCCGGTCAGGGAGTCACCATATATTTT
J: TRBJ2-2; size: many; V: TRBV5-6; D: TRBD1; CDR3: CASSSFGTGGTGELFF; DNA: TGTGCCAGCAGTTCTTTCGGGACAGGGGGGACCGGGGAGCTGTTTTTT
J: TRBJ2-5; size: many; V: TRBV5-1; D: TRBD2; CDR3: CASGGGEETQYF; DNA: TGCGCCAGCGGGGGGGGAGAAGAGACCCAGTACTTC
J: TRBJ2-6; size: many; V: TRBV10-3; D: NA; CDR3: CATTPSSGANVLTF; DNA: TGTGCCACGACACCAAGCTCTGGGGCCAACGTCCTGACTTTC
J: TRBJ2-5; size: NA; V: TRBV11-2; D: NA; CDR3: CASSSFLQATQYF; DNA: TGTGCCAGCAGCTCGTTCCTACAAGCGACCCAGTACTTC
J: TRBJ2-2; size: many; V: TRBV19; D: NA; CDR3: CATTRRGNTGELFF; DNA: TGTGCCACGACCCGGAGGGGGAACACCGGGGAGCTGTTTTTT
J: TRBJ2-1; size: many; V: TRBV5-1; D: TRBD2; CDR3: CASSSEGGVGEQFF; DNA: TGCGCCAGCAGCTCAGAGGGAGGGGTGGGTGAGCAGTTCTTC
J: TRBJ1-5; size: many; V: TRBV6-1; D: TRBD1; CDR3: CASRGQGAGNQPQHF; DNA: TGTGCCAGCCGGGGACAGGGGGCTGGCAATCAGCCCCAGCATTTT
J: TRBJ1-2; size: many; V: TRBV30; D: NA; CDR3: CAWSILQGRDGYTF; DNA: TGTGCCTGGAGTATCCTCCAAGGGCGGGATGGCTACACCTTC
J: TRBJ1-2; size: NA; V: TRBV4-3; D: NA; CDR3: CASSQDAVGYGYTF; DNA: TGCGCCAGCAGCCAAGATGCGGTCGGCTATGGCTACACCTTC
J: TRBJ1-1; size: few; V: TRBV7-3; D: NA; CDR3: CASSLVRGHGKRLNTEAFF; DNA: TGTGCCAGCAGCTTAGTTCGGGGGCATGGGAAGAGACTTAACACTGAAGCTTTCTTT
J: TRBJ1-2; size: NA; V: TRBV29-1; D: NA; CDR3: CSVGARAGWVYTF; DNA: TGCAGCGTTGGGGCGCGGGCGGGATGGGTCTACACCTTC
J: TRBJ2-2; size: many; V: TRBV18; D: NA; CDR3: CASSQLGQPNTGELFF; DNA: TGTGCCAGCTCACAACTAGGACAGCCGAACACCGGGGAGCTGTTTTTT
J: TRBJ2-1; size: many; V: TRBV15; D: NA; CDR3: CATSVGFLEGNEQFF; DNA: TGTGCCACCAGCGTTGGTTTTCTGGAAGGGAATGAGCAGTTCTTC
J: TRBJ2-2; size: many; V: TRBV20-1; D: NA; CDR3: CSAAGRGEGGELFF; DNA: TGCAGTGCCGCGGGGAGGGGGGAAGGGGGGGAGCTGTTTTTT
J: TRBJ2-1; size: many; V: TRBV9; D: NA; CDR3: CASSVGATEQFF; DNA: TGTGCCAGCAGCGTAGGGGCCACGGAGCAGTTCTTC
J: TRBJ2-2; size: many; V: TRBV27; D: NA; CDR3: CASSYRGRSAGELFF; DNA: TGTGCCAGCAGTTACCGGGGGAGAAGCGCCGGGGAGCTGTTTTTT
J: TRBJ2-3; size: many; V: TRBV20-1; D: NA; CDR3: CSARGQTSVSIGTQYF; DNA: TGCAGTGCTAGAGGCCAGACTAGTGTCTCAATTGGTACGCAGTATTTT
J: TRBJ1-4; size: many; V: TRBV6-1; D: NA; CDR3: CASITLQTRTNEKLFF; DNA: TGTGCCAGCATTACCCTCCAAACCAGAACTAATGAAAAACTGTTTTTT
J: TRBJ2-2; size: many; V: TRBV5-1; D: NA; CDR3: CASSPEGHAGELFF; DNA: TGCGCCAGCAGCCCAGAAGGTCACGCCGGGGAGCTGTTTTTT
J: TRBJ1-2; size: many; V: TRBV9; D: NA; CDR3: CASSVGNTLYGYTF; DNA: TGTGCCAGCAGCGTAGGTAACACCCTCTATGGCTACACCTTC
J: TRBJ2-3; size: many; V: TRBV20-1; D: TRBD2; CDR3: CSASNREGLAPQDTQYF; DNA: TGCAGTGCTAGTAACAGGGAGGGACTAGCCCCCCAGGATACGCAGTATTTT